This T cell receptor beta chain was sequenced in a study of CD8 T cells in Susac syndrome. Study overall: At the time of blood draw, patients with Susac syndrome were therapy-naive, receiving corticosteroids, or receiving intravenous immunoglobulin alone.

The CDR3 runs 13 residues. Trimming removed 2 bases from V and 3 bases from J, with 8 bases in between. Germline assignment: CDR1 SGDLS and CDR2 YYNGEE. TCR beta sequencing covered blood CD8+ and CD4+ T cells. The CD8+ and CD4+ T cells were negatively isolated, with the TEMRA cells enriched by FACS. An input of roughly 0.45 to 1 ug of RNA was subjected to reverse transcription using random hexamers. TCRdb processed the immunoSEQ multiplex PCR reads anew with MiXCR; each CDR3 protein has one entry. The table shows roughly 100,000 distinct CDR3 sequences, with roughly 94% occurring only once. J is TRBJ1-1 and V is TRBV9; a possible D gene is TRBD1 (5 bases). Sequenced sample: CD8+ T cells from PBMCs. This sequence originates from a human donor with Susac syndrome. The CDR3 is CASSVGGDTEAFF. The CDR3 DNA is TGTGCCAGCAGCGTCGGGGGGGACACTGAAGCTTTCTTT.